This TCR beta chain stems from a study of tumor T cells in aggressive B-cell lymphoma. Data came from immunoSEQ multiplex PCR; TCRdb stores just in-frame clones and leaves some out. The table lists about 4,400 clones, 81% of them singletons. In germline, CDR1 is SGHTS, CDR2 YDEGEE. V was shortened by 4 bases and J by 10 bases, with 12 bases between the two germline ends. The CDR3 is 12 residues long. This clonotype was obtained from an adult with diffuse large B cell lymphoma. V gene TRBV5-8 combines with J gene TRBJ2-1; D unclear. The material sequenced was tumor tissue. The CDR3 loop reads CASSLTNQEQFF. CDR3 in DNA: TGTGCCAGCAGCCTCACTAATCAGGAGCAGTTCTTC. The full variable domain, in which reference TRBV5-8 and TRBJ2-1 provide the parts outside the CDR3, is EAGVTQSPTHLIKTRGQQATLRCSPISGHTSVYWYQQALGLGLQFLLWYDEGEERNRGNFPPRFSGRQFPNYSSELNVNALELEDSALYLCASSLTNQEQFFGPGTRLTVL.